This entry lists 20 T cell receptor beta chains sequenced from one sample in a study of blood T cells in healthy people across ages. Next came a second PCR, run for roughly 6 to 11 cycles, which used a sample-barcoded 5' primer along with a J-beta primer mix. TCRdb called the 5' RACE reads again in MiXCR, with one record for every CDR3 protein. The repertoire holds 870,000 or so distinct CDR3 sequences, 25% to 35% seen once, with around 15% in the top ten. Sequenced sample: blood. The receptors were sampled from a woman of 80 years or more in good health.

This clonotype was counted ten times or more. V and J are TRBV9 and TRBJ2-5, with a tentative D call TRBD1 (5 bases). V was clipped by 0 bases and J by 5 bases, with 14 bases between them. Germline V gene lookup returns CDR1 SGDLS and CDR2 YYNGEE. The CDR3 is 15 residues long. CDR3 DNA: TGTGCCAGCAGCGTAGGGCAGGGTAACTCGGAGACCCAGTACTTC. It encodes CASSVGQGNSETQYF.

This chain joins TRBV24-1 and TRBJ1-5; 10 bases fit TRBD1. CDR3 size: 15 residues. CDR1 is KGHDR and CDR2 is SFDVKD in the germline V gene. With 4 bases clipped from V and 4 bases from J, the junction kept 3 bases outside the gene matches. The DNA of the CDR3 is TGTGCCACCAGTGAGCCGGGACAGGGGAATCAGCCCCAGCATTTT. Translated: CATSEPGQGNQPQHF.

CDR3 nucleotides: TGTGCCAGCAGGTGGGACAGGGATCAGCCCCAGCATTTT. Translation: CASRWDRDQPQHF. This sequence joins TRBV6-2 or TRBV6-3 and TRBJ1-5; TRBD1 agrees at 9 bases. Per germline, CDR1 MNHEY and CDR2 SVGEGT. The CDR3 is 13 residues long. V lost 6 bases to trimming and J lost 5 bases; unmatched junction nucleotides: 2.

This clonotype was detected a few times. The chain is built from TRBV5-1 and TRBJ2-2; either TRBD1 or TRBD2 may fit D (5 bases each). Trimming cost V 5 bases and J 6 bases, with 11 bases left between them. The CDR3 covers 13 residues. Per the germline V gene, CDR1 is SGHRS and CDR2 is YFSETQ. The CDR3 sequence is CASSSREPGELFF. DNA of the CDR3: TGCGCCAGCAGTTCCAGGGAGCCCGGGGAGCTGTTTTTT.

This chain connects TRBV5-1 to TRBJ2-5, with 8 bases that match TRBD2. The CDR3 loop spans 15 amino acids. Germline CDR1 reads SGHRS; CDR2 reads YFSETQ. The V and J ends lost 3 bases and 4 bases, in that order; junction bases with no gene match: 8. The CDR3 coding sequence is TGCGCCAGCAGCTCGGACGGGGGGGCGTTAGAGACCCAGTACTTC. The encoded protein is CASSSDGGALETQYF.

This clonotype was counted many times. V and J are TRBV6-6 and TRBJ2-7; 8 bases match TRBD1. Trimming cost V 5 bases and J 9 bases; bases outside gene matches: 6. CDR1 is MNHNY, CDR2 SVGAGI, per germline (reference sequence). The CDR3 covers 12 residues. The CDR3 sequence: CASSARTGWQYF. CDR3 nucleotide sequence: TGTGCCAGCAGTGCCCGGACAGGGTGGCAGTACTTC.

This chain connects TRBV11-1 to TRBJ1-5; D is ambiguous. This CDR3 is built from 13 residues. Germline loops: CDR1 SGHAT, CDR2 FQDESV (reference sequence). V gave up 3 bases and J gave up 9 bases, with 12 bases separating them. CDR3 bases: TGTGCCAGCAGCTTCGACCCACCAGGGCCCCAGCATTTT. This encodes CASSFDPPGPQHF.

In regard to this clonotype: Its ends do not fully match the called genes, so a read error is possible. V is TRBV7-2 and J is TRBJ1-4; no clear D gene. The germline gives CDR1 SGHTA, CDR2 FQGNSA. CDR3 size: 17 residues. The CDR3 region has the DNA TGTGCCAGCAGCTTAGTTTATGCGGGTCGCTCGAATGACAAACGGTTTTTT. As protein: CASSLVYAGRSNDKRFF. Variable domain in full (rest from reference TRBV7-2 and TRBJ1-4): GAGVSQSPSNKVTEKGKDVELRCDPISGHTALYWYRQSLGQGLEFLIYFQGNSAPDKSGLPSDRFSAERTGGSVSTLTIQRTQQEDSAVYLCASSLVYAGRSNDKRFFGSGTQLSVL.

Regarding this clonotype: A read error may be the cause here, since a much bigger clone is one base away. The CDR3: CASSFPGGGGGYTF. CDR3 in DNA: TGTGCCAGCAGTTTCCCAGGGGGCGGTGGCGGCTACACCTTC. This sequence joins TRBV27 and TRBJ1-2, with 8 bases identical to TRBD1. J lost 8 bases, V lost 3 bases, and 8 bases had no gene match. The CDR3 spans 14 residues. Germline lookup yields CDR1 MNHEY and CDR2 SMNVEV (reference sequence).

Turning to this clonotype: This could be a read error, since a much larger clone is one nucleotide away. The chain has TRBV29-1 and TRBJ2-3, with D possibly matching TRBD1 (5 bases). Germline V CDR1 and CDR2: SQVTM, ANQGSEA. The CDR3 consists of 13 residues. Trimming took off 7 bases at V and 2 bases at J, with 13 bases between the two ends. The CDR3: CSADSPDTDTQYF. The CDR3 DNA reads TGCAGCGCTGACAGCCCCGACACAGATACGCAGTATTTT.

Ten or more counts support this clonotype. This rearrangement joins TRBV5-1 to TRBJ2-7; D assignment may be TRBD1 or TRBD2 (7 bases each). V lost 4 bases to trimming and J lost 1 base, with 24 bases between them. Germline-derived CDR1 and CDR2 are SGHRS and YFSETQ. The CDR3 is 18 residues long. The CDR3 DNA follows: TGCGCCAGCAGCACTCCTTCCGCGGCAGGGGGGGGATCCTACGAGCAGTACTTC. This translates into CASSTPSAAGGGSYEQYF.

This CDR3 is CASSFEAGRASEKLFF. The CDR3 nucleotides read TGCGCCAGCAGCTTCGAGGCCGGCAGGGCGAGCGAAAAACTGTTTTTT. The chain has TRBV5-1 and TRBJ1-4, with D perhaps TRBD1 (5 bases). Per the germline V gene, CDR1 is SGHRS and CDR2 is YFSETQ. There are 16 residues in the CDR3. With 2 bases removed from V and 8 bases from J, the gap between germline ends came to 19 bases.

This clonotype has a count of ten or more. V usage is TRBV20-1 and J usage is TRBJ2-2; D gene uncertain. CDR3 length: 14 residues. V was clipped by 3 bases and J by 0 bases, with 8 bases between them. CDR1 is DFQATT, CDR2 SNEGSKA, per germline (reference sequence). The CDR3 region has the DNA TGCAGTGCTAGTCAACAGTCGAACACCGGGGAGCTGTTTTTT. Translation gives CSASQQSNTGELFF.

This clonotype was found many times. The J gene is TRBJ2-1, the V gene TRBV3-1, with D tentatively TRBD1 or TRBD2 (5 bases each). The germline V and J ends were trimmed by 4 bases and 3 bases, with 16 bases remaining between them. Germline V gene lookup returns CDR1 LGHDT and CDR2 YNNKEL (reference sequence). The CDR3 length is 16 residues. The CDR3 here is CASSPGFGAHYNEQFF. The CDR3 bases are TGTGCCAGCAGCCCAGGGTTCGGGGCTCACTACAATGAGCAGTTCTTC.

With respect to this clonotype: Since the CDR3 does not end with the conserved phenylalanine or tryptophan, this likely comes from a read error. The chain has TRBV24-1 and TRBJ2-1; TRBD2 matches 7 bases. The CDR3 covers 17 residues. Losses at the gene ends were 4 bases for V and 5 bases for J; bases not matched to a gene: 13. CDR1 and CDR2 from the germline V gene are KGHDR and SFDVKD. CDR3 loop: CATSETQDALANNEQFV. The DNA for the CDR3 is TGTGCCACCAGTGAGACCCAGGACGCACTAGCGAACAATGAGCAGTTCGTC.

This clonotype was seen only once. The chain employs TRBV6-2 or TRBV6-3 and TRBJ2-1, with TRBD2 as a possible D gene (6 bases). The germline CDR1 and CDR2 sequences are MNHEY and SVGEGT. V lost 5 bases and J lost 7, with 15 bases in between. CDR3 length: 14 residues. CDR3 sequence: CASSQPGESNEQFF. Written as DNA, the CDR3 is TGTGCCAGCAGTCAACCGGGAGAATCAAATGAGCAGTTCTTC.

This clonotype was seen at least ten times. J is TRBJ1-4 and V is TRBV12-3 or TRBV12-4, with a tentative D call TRBD1 (6 bases). V lost 4 bases to trimming and J lost 6 bases, with 12 bases between them. The CDR3 totals 14 residues. The CDR3 sequence is CASSSQGLYEKLFF. DNA for the CDR3: TGTGCCAGCAGTTCGCAGGGGTTATATGAAAAACTGTTTTTT.

The table lists this clonotype with a few counts. DNA of the CDR3: TGCAGTGCCCAGGGGAGGGTCTCCTACGAGCAGTACTTC. It is translated as CSAQGRVSYEQYF. This chain links TRBV20-1 with TRBJ2-7; maybe TRBD2 (7 bases). The CDR3 is 13 amino acids. Germline loops: CDR1 DFQATT, CDR2 SNEGSKA (reference sequence). Trimming took 6 bases from V and 0 from J, leaving 12 bases between them.

This clonotype was counted ten times or more. The gene calls are TRBV4-1 and TRBJ2-3; possibly TRBD2 for D (6 bases). Trimming removed 0 bases at V and 4 bases at J, with 11 bases between. Germline assignment: CDR1 MGHRA and CDR2 YSYEKL. The CDR3 extends over 15 amino acids. CDR3 nucleotide sequence: TGCGCCAGCAGCCAAGAGCCACTAGCACCAGATACGCAGTATTTT. Protein sequence: CASSQEPLAPDTQYF.

Many counts were recorded for this clonotype. The chain uses TRBV18 and TRBJ2-7, with TRBD2 matching over 8 bases. The CDR3 is made up of 15 amino acids. Trimming took 6 bases from V and 4 from J; bases not matched to a gene: 11. Germline CDR1 is KGHSH and CDR2 is LQKENI. This chain's CDR3 is CASSPPGLGGYEQYF. CDR3 DNA: TGTGCCAGCTCGCCTCCGGGACTAGGGGGGTACGAGCAGTACTTC.